What follows are 2 T cell receptor beta chains derived from one specimen sequenced in a study of T-cell reconstitution after alpha-beta-depleted transplantation in children (dated by TCRdb to about 2016). The method was PCR. Sequencing instrument: Illumina HiSeq 2500. To normalize quantification of the TCRbeta repertoire, the TCR libraries were built with molecular barcoding that relied on unique molecular identifiers. The public reads were reprocessed in TCRdb via fastp at Q25 and MiXCR, keeping in-frame beta chains. One record per CDR3 amino acid sequence lists the most common genes and DNA. The sample table holds some 340,000 distinct CDR3 sequences, of which around a tenth were seen once. The ten biggest clones cover 2.4% of the sample. The material sequenced was PBMCs from the stem cell graft donor, taken from the stem cell graft. The receptors shown here come from a human donor who donated a stem cell graft to a child with acute lymphoblastic leukemia.

This clonotype was seen more than once but under ten times. This rearrangement joins TRBV4-1 to TRBJ1-5; TRBD1 aligns across 10 bases. The CDR3 has 16 residues. Trimming at V came to 0 bases and at J to 5 bases, leaving 4 bases not matched to a gene. Per germline, CDR1 MGHRA and CDR2 YSYEKL. CDR3 amino acids: CASSQDRGQGYQPQHF. CDR3 DNA: TGCGCCAGCAGCCAAGATCGGGGACAGGGGTATCAGCCCCAGCATTTT.

At least ten counts were recorded for this clonotype. The rearrangement uses TRBV2 and TRBJ2-3; 9 nucleotides agree with TRBD2. V gave up 0 bases and J gave up 2 bases; unmatched junction bases: 6. Germline CDR1 reads SNHLY; CDR2 reads FYNNEI. The CDR3 loop spans 17 amino acids. CDR3 loop: CASSEALLAGATDTQYF. CDR3 bases: TGTGCCAGCAGTGAAGCGCTTTTAGCGGGGGCCACAGATACGCAGTATTTT.